The rows below give T cell receptor beta chains drawn from one sample of a study of blood T cell repertoires in COVID-19. Measured with immunoSEQ multiplex PCR; TCRdb has only the in-frame clones, and not every one. The sample lists roughly 300,000 clones, roughly 86% seen once, with approximately 1.8% in the top ten. The specimen sequenced was peripheral blood. These receptors were obtained from a woman younger than 45 with COVID-19, enrolled during active disease. CDR3s include the opening cysteine and the closing phenylalanine or tryptophan. D genes are given only for firm matches. The size entry is marked missing in some rows and otherwise reads once, few, many or a size class.

few,TRBJ1-2,TRBV4-2,TRBD1,15,CASSQAGTGARSYTF,TGTGCCAGCAGCCAGGCCGGGACAGGGGCCCGAAGCTACACCTTC
.,TRBJ2-5,TRBV5-1,TRBD2,16,CASSTGTSGGAETQYF,TGCGCCAGCAGCACCGGGACTAGCGGGGGCGCAGAGACCCAGTACTTC
few,TRBJ1-4,TRBV2,TRBD1,13,CATGTGGHEKLFF,TGTGCCACCGGGACAGGGGGCCACGAAAAACTGTTTTTT
once,TRBJ2-3,TRBV27,.,13,CASSLEPTDTQYF,TGTGCCAGCAGTTTGGAGCCGACAGATACGCAGTATTTT
.,TRBJ2-5,TRBV5-1,TRBD2,16,CASSRKTSGGAETQYF,TGCGCCAGCAGCAGAAAGACTAGCGGGGGGGCAGAGACCCAGTACTTC
.,TRBJ1-1,TRBV7-9,.,12,CASRWQNTEAFF,TGTGCCAGCAGATGGCAGAACACTGAAGCTTTCTTT
.,TRBJ2-3,TRBV24-1,.,13,CATSEPTWDTQYF,TGTGCCACCAGTGAGCCAACTTGGGATACGCAGTATTTT
.,TRBJ1-5,TRBV7-2,.,15,CASSLGDTSNQPQHF,TGTGCCAGCAGCTTAGGGGACACGAGCAATCAGCCCCAGCATTTT
few,TRBJ1-6,TRBV19,.,13,CASSTNRDSPLHF,TGTGCCAGTAGTACAAACAGGGATTCACCCCTCCACTTT
.,TRBJ2-7,TRBV6-5,TRBD1,13,CATYGTETYEQYF,TGTGCCACCTACGGGACAGAGACCTACGAGCAGTACTTC
.,TRBJ1-1,TRBV3-1/TRBV3-2,.,12,CASSQANTEAFF,TGTGCCAGCAGCCAGGCGAACACTGAAGCTTTCTTT
.,TRBJ2-7,TRBV5-1,TRBD1,15,CASSPDRALAYEQYF,TGCGCCAGCAGCCCTGACAGGGCCCTCGCCTACGAGCAGTACTTC
.,TRBJ2-5,TRBV7-6,.,15,CASSLDSANQETQYF,TGTGCCAGCAGCTTAGATTCCGCGAACCAAGAGACCCAGTACTTC
.,TRBJ1-2,TRBV7-9,.,14,CASSQSGGGDVSTF,TGTGCCAGCAGCCAATCGGGTGGAGGTGATGTAAGCACCTTC
.,TRBJ2-3,TRBV9,TRBD2,14,CASSSSGSTDTQYF,TGTGCCAGCAGCTCTAGCGGAAGCACAGATACGCAGTATTTT
.,TRBJ1-6,TRBV6-5,TRBD1,15,CASRQGTGGNSPLHF,TGTGCCAGCAGGCAGGGAACAGGGGGGAATTCACCCCTCCACTTT
.,TRBJ2-3,TRBV27,TRBD2,15,CASSFGGRDTDTQYF,TGTGCCAGCAGTTTTGGGGGGAGGGACACAGATACGCAGTATTTT
.,TRBJ1-5,TRBV5-6,.,14,CASAQGIGNQPQHF,TGTGCCAGCGCTCAGGGTATTGGCAATCAGCCCCAGCATTTT